Listed here are 20 T cell receptor beta chains from one sample, sequenced in a study of post-analysis software for immune sequencing data. Study results and limitations: Patients used about 5 TRBV segments, including TRBV5-6, TRBV5-1 and TRBV20-1, more often than controls.

The library was made from cDNA and included unique molecular identifiers. TCRdb independently ran MiXCR on the PCR reads; one entry per CDR3 protein. Of around 200,000 distinct CDR3 sequences in the sample, 29% are singletons; the top ten hold roughly 3.5%. Their antigen targets remain unknown. Sequencing was performed on blood. These receptors all come from a girl aged 2-17 years with multiple sclerosis.

The chain uses TRBV20-1 and TRBJ2-3, with D tentatively TRBD2 (6 bases). Germline V CDR1 and CDR2: DFQATT, SNEGSKA (reference sequence). V lost 7 bases, J lost 1 base, and 12 bases lay in between. The CDR3 is 13 residues long. CDR3 region: CSVEGDGTDTQYF. In DNA form, the CDR3 reads TGCAGTGTGGAGGGAGACGGCACAGATACGCAGTATTTT.

Regarding this clonotype: One end of the junction fails to match germline, which may point to a read error. The V call is TRBV2, the J call TRBJ1-1, with D possibly being TRBD1 (6 bases). The CDR3 totals 13 residues. Germline CDR1 reads SNHLY; CDR2 reads FYNNEI. CDR3 sequence (DNA): TGTGCCGGCAGTGATGGGTTGGGGGGCGAAGCTTTCTTT. Translation: CAGSDGLGGEAFF.

Comments on this clonotype: One base away lies a much larger clone, so this may be a sequencing read error. The chain links TRBV7-2 to TRBJ2-7, with D unresolved. The CDR3 sequence is 12 residues long. CDR1 is SGHTA and CDR2 is FQGNSA in the germline V gene. The CDR3 sequence: CAGSLFSYEQYF. CDR3 DNA sequence: TGTGCCGGCAGCTTATTTTCCTACGAGCAGTACTTC.

V and J are TRBV3-1 and TRBJ1-1, with a possible D match to TRBD1 (5 bases). Germline CDR1 reads LGHDT; CDR2 reads YNNKEL (reference sequence). The CDR3 is 12 residues long. V lost 1 base to trimming and J lost 10 bases, with 10 bases between them. The DNA of the CDR3 is TGTGCCAGCAGCCAAGTTGTGGGGACAGCTTTCTTT. This gives the protein CASSQVVGTAFF.

This chain links TRBV28 with TRBJ2-1; either TRBD1 or TRBD2 may supply D (5 bases each). V was clipped by 4 bases and J by 3 bases, with 16 bases between them. Germline assignment: CDR1 MDHEN and CDR2 SYDVKM. The CDR3 contains 16 residues. CDR3 nucleotides: TGTGCCAGCAGTTCACAACGGGGCGAGATCTACAATGAGCAGTTCTTC. This sequence encodes CASSSQRGEIYNEQFF.

This clonotype was observed at least ten times. The rearrangement uses TRBV7-9 and TRBJ2-7, with D possibly TRBD2 on 6 matching bases. Germline-derived CDR1 and CDR2 are SEHNR and FQNEAQ (reference sequence). Trimming left V 3 bases short and J 0 bases short, with 9 bases between. The CDR3 spans 14 residues. CDR3 in amino acids: CASSLGGNSYEQYF. The CDR3 DNA is TGTGCCAGCAGCTTGGGCGGGAACTCCTACGAGCAGTACTTC. Filled out from reference TRBV7-9 and TRBJ2-7, the complete variable domain reads DTGVSQNPRHKITKRGQNVTFRCDPISEHNRLYWYRQTLGQGPEFLTYFQNEAQLEKSRLLSDRFSAERPKGSFSTLEIQRTEQGDSAMYLCASSLGGNSYEQYFGPGTRLTVT.

This clonotype was found a few times. V usage is TRBV10-2 and J usage is TRBJ1-1, with D possibly matching TRBD1 (6 bases). The CDR3 length is 14 residues. The germline gives CDR1 WSHSY, CDR2 SAAADI. V lost 2 bases and J lost 4, with 11 bases in between. The CDR3 DNA reads as TGCGCCAGCAGTGAGAAGGCAGGGGTCACTGAAGCTTTCTTT. Protein sequence: CASSEKAGVTEAFF.

Turning to this clonotype: A clone one base away is much larger, so this may be a read error. CDR3 nucleotides: TGTGCCAGCAGTGCAATATCCAGGACAGGGGGATTCAATCAGCCCCAGCATTTT. This sequence encodes CASSAISRTGGFNQPQHF. This chain connects TRBV6-2 or TRBV6-3 to TRBJ1-5; the match to TRBD1 covers 10 bases. This CDR3 spans 18 amino acids. Unmatched junction bases numbered 13, after V lost 5 bases and J lost 3 bases. Germline-derived CDR1 and CDR2 are MNHEY and SVGEGT.

This clonotype was counted ten times or more. The chain combines TRBV12-3 or TRBV12-4 with TRBJ2-5; TRBD1 matches 8 bases. The CDR3 runs to 14 residues. The J segment lost 3 bases and the V segment lost 5 bases, leaving 5 bases of the junction unmatched. As DNA, the CDR3 is TGTGCCAGCAGTCCCGGACAGGGTGAAGAGACCCAGTACTTC. Its translation: CASSPGQGEETQYF.

The V and J genes are TRBV20-1 and TRBJ2-3; TRBD2 might be the D (6 bases). V dropped 3 bases and J dropped 5 bases, with 12 bases sitting between them. The CDR3 is made up of 13 amino acids. Germline lookup yields CDR1 DFQATT and CDR2 SNEGSKA (reference sequence). CDR3 protein: CSASRGTIDTQYF. As DNA, the CDR3 is TGCAGTGCTAGTCGCGGGACGATAGATACGCAGTATTTT.

The table lists this clonotype with many counts. The V gene is TRBV6-6, the J gene TRBJ1-2; D not certain. V dropped 0 bases and J dropped 8 bases, with 13 bases sitting between them. CDR1 is MNHNY and CDR2 is SVGAGI in the germline V gene (reference sequence). The CDR3 is 14 residues long. In DNA, the CDR3 is TGTGCCAGCAGTTACTCGACGGCAGGTTGCGGCTACACCTTC. Protein product: CASSYSTAGCGYTF.

This clonotype came up a few times. The rearrangement uses TRBV20-1 and TRBJ1-2, with D tentatively TRBD1 (5 bases). Germline CDR1 and CDR2: DFQATT and SNEGSKA (reference sequence). Trimming pared 3 bases from V and 0 bases from J, leaving 14 bases between. The CDR3 sequence is 15 residues long. DNA for the CDR3: TGCAGTGCTAGGGGAAGGGACGGAGCTAACTATGGCTACACCTTC. This codes for CSARGRDGANYGYTF.

Concerning this clonotype itself: Since a much larger clone is just one base distant, this may be a read error. This chain joins TRBV5-1 and TRBJ1-1; D is ambiguous. The CDR3 is made up of 12 amino acids. The V gene's germline CDR1 is SGHRS and CDR2 YFSETQ. The CDR3 reads CASSLEGIQALF. The CDR3 nucleotides read TGCGCCAGCAGCTTGGAGGGCATCCAAGCTCTCTTT.

At least ten counts were recorded for this clonotype. The J gene is TRBJ2-1, the V gene TRBV20-1, with 8 bases that match TRBD2. The CDR3 is 15 amino acids. J gave up 5 bases and V 3 bases, and 9 bases lay outside the gene matches. The V gene's germline CDR1 is DFQATT and CDR2 SNEGSKA (reference sequence). CDR3 loop: CSASIPAGGNNEQFF. The CDR3 DNA is TGCAGTGCTAGTATTCCGGCGGGGGGAAACAATGAGCAGTTCTTC.

A few counts support this clonotype. The rearrangement links TRBV7-9 to TRBJ1-5; possibly TRBD1 for D (5 bases). Trimming pared 1 base from V and 7 bases from J, leaving 14 bases between. There are 15 residues in the CDR3. In germline, CDR1 is SEHNR, CDR2 FQNEAQ (reference sequence). Here the CDR3 reads CASSLGVGRVQPQHF. The CDR3, as DNA: TGTGCCAGCAGCTTAGGAGTGGGCAGGGTGCAGCCCCAGCATTTT.

This clonotype was found a few times. V and J are TRBV20-1 and TRBJ2-7, with 13 bases aligning to TRBD2. The CDR3 has 14 residues. After removal of 3 bases from V and 6 bases from J, the junction contained 5 bases not matched to a gene. The germline CDR1 and CDR2 sequences are DFQATT and SNEGSKA (reference sequence). CDR3 region: CSARAGLAGPEQYF. The CDR3 DNA reads TGCAGTGCTAGGGCGGGACTAGCGGGACCCGAGCAGTACTTC.

Written as DNA, the CDR3 is TGCGCCAGCAGCGGACAGAGCACTGAAGCTTTCTTT. It yields the protein CASSGQSTEAFF. The chain combines TRBV5-1 with TRBJ1-1, with D tentatively TRBD1 (6 bases). The CDR3 runs 12 residues. Germline V lookup: CDR1 SGHRS, CDR2 YFSETQ. Trimming left V 4 bases short and J 4 bases short, with 8 bases between.

The J gene is TRBJ2-1, the V gene TRBV2; D remains ambiguous. CDR1 is SNHLY, CDR2 FYNNEI, per germline. The V and J ends lost 6 bases and 5 bases respectively, with 5 bases between them. CDR3 length: 11 residues. The CDR3 DNA reads TGTGCCAGCAGGTTCGACAATGAGCAGTTCTTC. Translated, it gives CASRFDNEQFF.

The chain links TRBV20-1 to TRBJ1-6; 7 bases fit TRBD1. V dropped 0 bases and J dropped 7; count of bases not matched to a gene: 9. The CDR3 length is 16 residues. Germline V gene data show CDR1 as DFQATT and CDR2 as SNEGSKA (reference sequence). CDR3 in DNA: TGCAGTGCTAGAGATGAGTCCAGGGGGAAGAATTCACCCCTCCACTTT. As protein: CSARDESRGKNSPLHF.

This clonotype was observed a handful of times. A much larger clone differs from this one at a single base, so this may be a read error. The V call is TRBV5-1, the J call TRBJ2-1; D may be TRBD1 or TRBD2 (5 bases each). This CDR3 spans 16 amino acids. Germline V gene sequence: CDR1 SGHRS, CDR2 YFSETQ. V lost 0 bases to trimming and J lost 7 bases, with 17 bases between them. Here the CDR3 reads CASSLAGTPRRNEQFF. The CDR3, as DNA: TGCGCCAGCAGCTTGGCCGGGACCCCGAGGCGAAATGAGCAGTTCTTC.